These 21 T cell receptor beta chains originate from one sample sequenced in a study of CD4 and CD8 cells across lung adenocarcinoma regions. TCRdb called the PCR reads again in MiXCR, with one record for every CDR3 protein. The sample shows roughly 1,900 distinct CDR3 sequences, around 57% of them seen only once. Source material: CD4+ T cells from the margin of a lung tumor. These receptors all come from a female donor with lung adenocarcinoma. The CD4 and CD8 labels of this study may be unreliable.

V and J are TRBV10-1 and TRBJ2-1, with D perhaps TRBD2 (7 bases). V was cut by 6 bases and J by 3 bases, with 18 bases left in between. Germline V gene lookup returns CDR1 WNHNN and CDR2 SYGVQD (reference sequence). The CDR3 extends over 16 amino acids. CDR3 bases: TGCGCCAGCAGGAAGGGGGGGGTAAGTCACTACAATGAGCAGTTCTTC. Translated: CASRKGGVSHYNEQFF.

The chain recombines TRBV6-5 with TRBJ2-1, with unresolved D. The J call could be wrong; TRBJ2-5 is a better fit for the DNA end. This CDR3 is built from 13 residues. Germline V gene sequence: CDR1 MNHEY, CDR2 SVGAGI. The CDR3 nucleotides are TGTGCCAGCAGTTCCGGGTCCTGGGAGACCCAGTACTTC. Its translation is CASSSGSWETQYF.

In its sample, this clonotype was seen once. The chain is built from TRBV11-3 and TRBJ2-1; 7 nucleotides line up with TRBD2. The CDR3 is 16 amino acids. Per the germline V gene, CDR1 is SGHNT and CDR2 is YENEEA. Trimming took 4 bases from V and 5 from J; bases not matched to a gene: 11. CDR3 sequence (DNA): TGTGCCAGCAGCTCCTTTTTTGGCGGGGGTCACAATGAGCAGTTCTTC. This translates into CASSSFFGGGHNEQFF.

In this sample, this clonotype turned up once. The chain recombines TRBV27 with TRBJ2-3; the D gene is possibly TRBD1 (5 bases). The J call may be wrong; the DNA end is better matched by TRBJ2-7. Germline V gene lookup returns CDR1 MNHEY and CDR2 SMNVEV (reference sequence). CDR3 length: 13 amino acids. Here the CDR3 DNA reads TGTGCCAGCAGTTTTCAGGGTCCGTACGAGCAGTACTTC. Translation gives CASSFQGPYEQYF.

The chain employs TRBV10-2 and TRBJ2-1, with 8 bases aligning to TRBD2. Germline values: CDR1 WSHSY, CDR2 SAAADI. This CDR3 has 17 amino acids. The ends lost 4 bases at V and 6 bases at J; junction bases unmatched: 14. CDR3 protein: CASSAGGGGLGGNEQFF. The CDR3 DNA follows: TGCGCCAGCAGTGCCGGGGGAGGGGGACTAGGGGGCAATGAGCAGTTCTTC.

This chain uses TRBV6-1 with TRBJ2-4, with D maybe TRBD1 (6 bases). CDR1 is MNHNS, CDR2 SASEGT, per germline. The V and J ends lost 6 bases and 9 bases respectively, with 18 bases between them. CDR3 size: 14 residues. DNA for the CDR3: TGTGCCAGCAGAGCCGGGACATTCGTCTTCATTCAGTACTTC. This gives the protein CASRAGTFVFIQYF.

J is TRBJ2-7 and V is TRBV19, with D perhaps matching TRBD1 (5 bases). Germline lookup yields CDR1 LNHDA and CDR2 SQIVND (reference sequence). Trimming cost V 2 bases and J 2 bases, with 13 bases left between them. CDR3 length: 15 amino acids. For the CDR3, the DNA is TGTGCCAGTAGTATAAGCTGGGGCAGGGCCTACGAGCAGTACTTC. This encodes CASSISWGRAYEQYF.

This clonotype was recorded a few times. The chain couples TRBV6-1 to TRBJ2-3; a possible D gene is TRBD2 (5 bases). Germline CDR1 reads MNHNS; CDR2 reads SASEGT. CDR3 length: 11 residues. Trimming stripped 8 bases from V and 9 bases from J, with 12 bases between. The CDR3 is CASAGLGTQYF. CDR3 nucleotides: TGTGCCAGCGCCGGACTGGGGACGCAGTATTTT.

The chain uses TRBV27 and TRBJ2-1, with a tentative D call TRBD2 (6 bases). The J call is uncertain, as TRBJ2-5 better fits the DNA end. The germline V gene encodes CDR1 MNHEY and CDR2 SMNVEV (reference sequence). The CDR3 sequence is 14 residues long. CDR3 coding DNA: TGTGCCAGCAGTTTTGAGACGCGGGGTGGGACCCAGTACTTC. Encoded protein: CASSFETRGGTQYF.

The V gene is TRBV6-1, the J gene TRBJ2-1, with TRBD2 as a possible D gene (6 bases). V was trimmed by 5 bases and J by 4 bases, leaving 9 bases between them. Germline lookup yields CDR1 MNHNS and CDR2 SASEGT. This CDR3 contains 13 residues. The CDR3 DNA is TGTGCCAGCAGTCTGGGGAGGTACAATGAGCAGTTCTTC. Translated: CASSLGRYNEQFF.

This chain links TRBV6-1 with TRBJ2-1; D might be TRBD2 (6 bases). Germline V gene data show CDR1 as MNHNS and CDR2 as SASEGT. CDR3 length: 17 residues. The ends were cut back, 0 bases at V and 9 bases at J, with 21 bases in the middle. The CDR3 loop is CASSEAGVGRLGGEQFF. The DNA for the CDR3 is TGTGCCAGCAGTGAAGCGGGCGTGGGAAGACTAGGCGGTGAGCAGTTCTTC.

This chain links TRBV6-1 with TRBJ2-1, with D perhaps matching TRBD2 (6 bases). Germline V gives CDR1 MNHNS, CDR2 SASEGT. V gave up 8 bases and J gave up 8 bases, with 7 bases separating them. The CDR3 is 10 amino acids. DNA for the CDR3: TGTGCCAGCGGGGACTATGAGCAGTTCTTC. Protein sequence: CASGDYEQFF.

This clonotype is large by share. Relative to the germline gene, one junction end is altered; a read error may explain this. The chain uses TRBV7-7 and TRBJ2-1; D gene unclear. Looked up from germline, CDR1 is SSHAT and CDR2 is FNYEAQ (reference sequence). The CDR3 extends over 14 amino acids. CDR3 sequence reads: CASSLSRTYNEQFF. DNA of the CDR3: TGTGCTAGCAGCTTGTCCAGAACCTACAATGAGCAGTTCTTC.

Worth noting for this clonotype: Sequence at one end of the junction differs from germline and may be a read error. The chain carries TRBV6-1 and TRBJ2-2, with TRBD1 identical over 7 bases. The CDR3 has 14 amino acids. Per germline, CDR1 MNHNS and CDR2 SASEGT. The CDR3 loop reads CAGTQAVRTGALFF. The CDR3 DNA reads as TGTGCCGGTACTCAGGCTGTGCGCACAGGGGCGCTGTTTTTT.

V usage is TRBV7-2 and J usage is TRBJ2-1; TRBD1 or TRBD2 may be the D gene (5 bases each). V was trimmed by 5 bases and J by 6 bases, leaving 11 bases between them. Per the germline V gene, CDR1 is SGHTA and CDR2 is FQGNSA. The length of the CDR3 is 13 residues. The CDR3 protein is CASSRGVTNEQFF. The CDR3 nucleotides read TGTGCCAGCAGCCGAGGGGTCACCAATGAGCAGTTCTTC.

This sequence joins TRBV6-1 and TRBJ2-1; TRBD1 matches 9 bases. The DNA matches TRBJ2-5 better at its end, which makes the J call doubtful. This CDR3 is 15 amino acids long. The germline V gene has CDR1 MNHNS and CDR2 SASEGT. CDR3 sequence (DNA): TGTGCCAGCAGTGGTGATCCCGGGACAGGGGAGACCCAGTACTTC. Translating it yields CASSGDPGTGETQYF.

This clonotype has a handful of counts. The V call is TRBV6-1, the J call TRBJ2-1; 11 nucleotides align to TRBD2. CDR1 and CDR2 (germline): MNHNS, SASEGT. The CDR3 totals 14 residues. Trimming at V came to 6 bases and at J to 9 bases, leaving 7 bases not matched to a gene. The CDR3 region is CASSGLAGGPEQFF. The CDR3, as DNA: TGTGCCAGCAGCGGGCTAGCGGGGGGACCTGAGCAGTTCTTC.

Remarks on this clonotype: The junction departs from the called germline gene at one end, perhaps through a read error. V is TRBV7-6 and J is TRBJ2-3; 7 bases fit TRBD2. This CDR3 region has 16 residues. Germline assignment: CDR1 SGHVS and CDR2 FNYEAQ. CDR3 sequence (DNA): TGTGCCAGCAGCTTAGCGGATACTGGGAGGGCAGTGACGCAGTATTTC. Translation: CASSLADTGRAVTQYF.

This clonotype came up once. The chain links TRBV10-2 to TRBJ2-3; 11 nucleotides line up with TRBD2. This CDR3 is built from 15 residues. Germline V gene data show CDR1 as WSHSY and CDR2 as SAAADI. Trimming took 6 bases from V and 4 from J; bases not matched to a gene: 6. The CDR3 spells CASRDSGGAPDTQYF. Written as DNA, the CDR3 is TGCGCCAGCAGGGATAGCGGGGGGGCCCCAGATACGCAGTATTTT.

V usage is TRBV6-1 and J usage is TRBJ2-1; D could derive from TRBD1 or TRBD2 (5 bases each). The CDR3 is 13 residues long. The V end was cut by 6 bases, the J end by 9 bases, with 15 bases between. Germline CDR1 MNHNS, CDR2 SASEGT. The CDR3 nucleotides read TGTGCCAGCAGCCAAGTGAGGGGCGGTGAGCAGTTCTTC. As protein: CASSQVRGGEQFF.

There are a few counts of this clonotype. This chain links TRBV6-1 with TRBJ2-1, with 10 bases lining up with TRBD1. The DNA end is more similar to TRBJ2-5, so the J call may be wrong. Germline-derived CDR1 and CDR2 are MNHNS and SASEGT. The CDR3 is made up of 15 amino acids. CDR3 DNA sequence: TGTGCCAGCAGTGGTGGGACAGGGGTCGAAGAGACCCAGTACTTC. It is translated as CASSGGTGVEETQYF.